Listed here are 9 T cell receptor beta chains from one sample, sequenced in a study of T cells after yellow fever vaccination. Via MiXCR, TCRdb re-called the 5' RACE reads, giving one row per CDR3 protein. Counted here are over 250,000 distinct CDR3 sequences, 5.2% occurring once; the ten biggest clones make up about 3.5%. The sample was CD4+ T cells sorted from PBMCs, taken on the day of the yellow fever booster vaccination. These receptor sequences come from a man between 18 and 29 years old who received the YFV17D yellow fever vaccine.

There are many counts of this clonotype. V and J are TRBV7-2 and TRBJ2-7, with D uncertain. The germline V and J ends were trimmed by 4 bases and 2 bases, with 6 bases remaining between them. The CDR3 consists of 12 residues. CDR1 is SGHTA and CDR2 is FQGNSA in the germline V gene. CDR3 in amino acids: CASSSFPYEQYF. As DNA, the CDR3 is TGTGCCAGCAGCTCCTTTCCCTACGAGCAGTACTTC.

The gene calls are TRBV7-2 and TRBJ2-2, with D maybe TRBD2 (7 bases). The germline V gene encodes CDR1 SGHTA and CDR2 FQGNSA. V was cut by 2 bases and J by 3 bases, with 13 bases left in between. The CDR3 length is 16 residues. The CDR3 loop is CASSLFAGAHTGELFF. CDR3 nucleotides: TGTGCCAGCAGCTTATTCGCGGGGGCCCACACCGGGGAGCTGTTTTTT.

V and J are TRBV20-1 and TRBJ2-2; the D gene could be TRBD1 or TRBD2 (5 bases each). Per the germline V gene, CDR1 is DFQATT and CDR2 is SNEGSKA (reference sequence). V was clipped by 3 bases and J by 0 bases, with 8 bases between them. The CDR3 is 14 residues long. CDR3 sequence (DNA): TGCAGTGCTAGGCTGGGACCGAACACCGGGGAGCTGTTTTTT. As protein: CSARLGPNTGELFF.

This clonotype came up many times. The chain couples TRBV2 to TRBJ1-4; tentatively, D is TRBD1 (6 bases). CDR1 is SNHLY, CDR2 FYNNEI, per germline. CDR3 size: 12 residues. Trimming took 4 bases from V and 6 from J, leaving 6 bases between them. CDR3 sequence (DNA): TGTGCCAGCAGTGGGACAGATGAAAAACTGTTTTTT. It codes for CASSGTDEKLFF.

This clonotype was counted ten times or more. J is TRBJ2-3 and V is TRBV10-3; 10 positions match TRBD2. Looked up from germline, CDR1 is ENHRY and CDR2 is SYGVKD. Trimming took 4 bases from V and 2 from J; bases not matched to a gene: 6. The CDR3 has 16 residues. CDR3 coding DNA: TGTGCCATCAGTGGCTCTAGCGGGGGTTACACAGATACGCAGTATTTT. Translated, it gives CAISGSSGGYTDTQYF.

This clonotype was seen a handful of times. The chain has TRBV7-2 and TRBJ2-2; D perhaps matches TRBD2 (6 bases). This CDR3 contains 15 residues. Germline V gene data show CDR1 as SGHTA and CDR2 as FQGNSA. The germline V and J ends were trimmed by 1 base and 5 bases, with 11 bases remaining between them. CDR3 in amino acids: CASSLVFGGTGELFF. CDR3 coding DNA: TGTGCCAGCAGCTTAGTATTCGGGGGAACCGGGGAGCTGTTTTTT.

This clonotype was detected many times. This chain connects TRBV4-1 to TRBJ1-6; TRBD1 matches 7 bases. Trimming removed 5 bases from V and 4 bases from J; junction bases left unmatched: 8. This CDR3 is built from 16 residues. CDR1 and CDR2 from the germline V gene are MGHRA and YSYEKL. The CDR3 protein is CASSTRDRDYNSPLHF. CDR3 bases: TGCGCCAGCAGCACCCGGGACAGAGATTATAATTCACCCCTCCACTTT.

This clonotype was detected ten times or more. The J gene is TRBJ1-2, the V gene TRBV7-9; no clear D gene. CDR1 is SEHNR and CDR2 is FQNEAQ in the germline V gene (reference sequence). Trimming took off 6 bases at V and 7 bases at J, with 15 bases between the two ends. The CDR3 has 13 residues. The CDR3 nucleotides read TGTGCCAGCAGTCTCGGCGGAGGCAGTGGCTACACCTTC. As protein: CASSLGGGSGYTF.

The rearrangement joins TRBV6-1 to TRBJ1-2; no firm D call. The CDR3 is 15 residues long. The germline V gene encodes CDR1 MNHNS and CDR2 SASEGT. Trimming took off 8 bases at V and 4 bases at J, with 20 bases between the two ends. Here the CDR3 reads CASGPGQIRPYGYTF. The CDR3 nucleotides read TGTGCCAGCGGCCCCGGGCAAATAAGGCCCTATGGCTACACCTTC.